This T cell receptor beta chain was found in a study of regulatory T cells in long-lasting Graves disease. Both iRepertoire HTBI primers and Arm-PCR of CDR3 regions were used to build the TCR beta libraries. TCRdb reprocessed the multiplex PCR reads with MiXCR, giving one entry per CDR3 protein. The sample carries about 430,000 distinct CDR3 sequences, approximately 15% recorded once. This clonotype has at least ten counts. The CDR3 sequence is 17 residues long. Germline CDR1 and CDR2: MNHEY and SVGEGT. Unmatched junction bases numbered 6, after V lost 0 bases and J lost 9 bases. Time point noted: newly diagnosed GD, antithyroid drugs for less than 3 months. Construction of the TCR library relied on RNA isolated from PBMCs. These same data were also listed under a study on T cells in Graves' hyperthyroidism and ophthalmopathy. That source reports: Stable hyperthyroidism was separated from ophthalmopathy by a model based on 13 V-J features.

The V gene is TRBV6-2 or TRBV6-3, the J gene TRBJ2-1; the match to TRBD2 covers 15 bases. Sequenced here: peripheral blood mononuclear cells (PBMCs), sampled at new diagnosis, from a patient treated with antithyroid drugs. The receptor comes from a woman in her 40s with Graves disease. CDR3 protein: CASSYSSPGLAGGEQFF. The CDR3 DNA reads TGTGCCAGCAGTTACTCATCCCCGGGACTAGCGGGAGGTGAGCAGTTCTTC.